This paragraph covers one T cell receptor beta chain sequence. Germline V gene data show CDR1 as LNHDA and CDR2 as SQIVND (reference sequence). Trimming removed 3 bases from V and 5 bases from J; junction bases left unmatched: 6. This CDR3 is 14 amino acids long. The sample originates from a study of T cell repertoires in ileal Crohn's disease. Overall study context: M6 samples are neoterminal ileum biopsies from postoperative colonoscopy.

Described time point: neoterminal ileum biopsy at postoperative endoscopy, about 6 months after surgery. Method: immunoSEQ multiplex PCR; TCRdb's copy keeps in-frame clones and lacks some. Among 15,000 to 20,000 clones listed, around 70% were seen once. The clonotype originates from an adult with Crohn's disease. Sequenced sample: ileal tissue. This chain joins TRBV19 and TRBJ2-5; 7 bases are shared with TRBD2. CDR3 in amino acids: CASSIGGSAETQYF. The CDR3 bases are TGTGCCAGTAGTATCGGGGGGAGCGCGGAGACCCAGTACTTC.